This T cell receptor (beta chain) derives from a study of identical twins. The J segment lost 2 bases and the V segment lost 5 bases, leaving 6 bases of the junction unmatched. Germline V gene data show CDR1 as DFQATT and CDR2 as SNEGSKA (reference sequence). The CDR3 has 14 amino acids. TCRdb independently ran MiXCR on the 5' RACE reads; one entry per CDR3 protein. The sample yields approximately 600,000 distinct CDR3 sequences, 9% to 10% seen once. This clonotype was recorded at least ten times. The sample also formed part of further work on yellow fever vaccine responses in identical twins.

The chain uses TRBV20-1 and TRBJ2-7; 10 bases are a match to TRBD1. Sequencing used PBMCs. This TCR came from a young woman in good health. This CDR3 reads CSAPGTGAAYEQYF. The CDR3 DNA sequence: TGCAGTGCTCCCGGGACAGGGGCGGCCTACGAGCAGTACTTC.